This note documents a single T cell receptor (beta chain) sequence. Its cognate antigen is unknown. CDR3 size: 14 residues. The V and J ends lost 4 bases and 2 bases respectively, with 11 bases between them. Germline CDR1 MNHNY, CDR2 SVGAGI (reference sequence). Sequencing was performed with immunoSEQ multiplex PCR; in TCRdb, only in-frame clones are kept and a portion is missing. The top ten clones hold roughly 0.13% of a sample with just over 2,000,000 clones, roughly 95% of them seen once. The record originates from a study of shared clonotypes between healthy human individuals. Broader study findings: Sampling involved blood alone; tissue repertoires likely differ.

CD4+ cells yielded CD45RA+ naive and CD45RA-negative memory subsets. The chain is built from TRBV6-6 and TRBJ2-5, with D uncertain. Sequenced material: naive CD4+ T cells sorted from blood. Indicated subset: CD45RA+ positively selected. This receptor was taken from a man younger than 35 in good health. CDR3 protein: CASSSGGAQETQYF. The CDR3 DNA is TGTGCCAGCAGTTCCGGTGGAGCACAAGAGACCCAGTACTTC.